The clone carrying this T cell receptor (beta chain) has just one count. This entry is derived from a study of blood T cell repertoires in COVID-19. Trimming took 4 bases from V and 9 from J, leaving 13 bases between them. The CDR3 sequence is 13 residues long. In germline, CDR1 is MGHDK, CDR2 SYGVNS. Repertoires were generated with immunoSEQ multiplex PCR, while TCRdb's copy carries only in-frame clones and drops some. The table has approximately 300,000 clones, approximately 82% seen once. The receptor's source is a woman in her 50s with acute or convalescent COVID-19. The genes are TRBV25-1 and TRBJ2-1; no reliable D call. Material for sequencing was peripheral blood. CDR3 sequence (DNA): TGTGCCAGCAGTGCAGCGTTTCGCGGTGAGCAGTTCTTC. Translated: CASSAAFRGEQFF.